This TCR beta chain was retrieved from a study of Ad26.COV2.S vaccination and SARS-CoV-2 variants. Across the whole study: The donor was enrolled in the Ad26.COV2.S arm of the COV1001 trial.

Clones were read by immunoSEQ multiplex PCR, and TCRdb kept only the in-frame ones, dropping some. The sample consists of more than 300,000 clones, just under 85% of them appearing once. General study results and limits: Higher spike-specific TCR breadth was found in vaccine recipients than in placebo recipients. An underestimation of total T cell responses may have resulted from the TCR breadth and depth analyses.

Trimming removed 7 bases at V and 3 bases at J, with 19 bases between. This CDR3 has 15 amino acids. Germline assignment: CDR1 SGHAT and CDR2 FQNNGV. This sample's treatment: 15 to 20 received Ad26.COV2.S at low or high dose, single or two shots; 5 received placebo; per-sample allocation not given. All samples were drawn on day 63, counting from the first vaccine or placebo injection. Expressing Wuhan-strain SARS-CoV-2 spike, an Ad26 vector served as the vaccine. A note on this clone: Its antigen is undetermined.

The sequencing here drew on peripheral blood, taken in a trial of Ad26.COV2.S vaccine versus placebo. The sequence was collected from a person aged 18-65 years who received the Ad26.COV2.S COVID-19 vaccine or a placebo. The chain recombines TRBV11-2 with TRBJ2-7; perhaps TRBD1 as D (5 bases). CDR3 in amino acids: CASNPNRVQGYEQYF. The CDR3 region has the DNA TGTGCCAGCAACCCCAATCGGGTTCAGGGCTACGAGCAGTACTTC.